These T cell receptor beta chains were read from a single sample in a study of OX40 agonist ivuxolimab in advanced cancers. Generated by immunoSEQ multiplex PCR, the TCRdb table keeps only in-frame clones and is missing some. Of about 61,000 clones listed, around 83% are singletons. The sequencing used CD4+ or CD8+ T cells sorted from blood, collected in a trial of the OX40 agonist ivuxolimab. The receptors here all came from an adult with an advanced solid tumor such as melanoma, head and neck, liver or kidney cancer. CDR3s include the opening cysteine and the closing phenylalanine or tryptophan. D genes are given only for firm matches. A clone size is listed for some rows: how often the clone was seen (once, few, many), or a class if it is expanded.

>TRBJ2-3|NA|TRBD2|TRBV29-1
TGCAGCGCTAGGGGACTAAGCACCACTAGCACAGATACGCAGTATTTT
CSARGLSTTSTDTQYF
>TRBJ2-2|once|NA|TRBV5-1
TGCGCCAGCAGCTACGACAGGCCGAACACCGGGGAGCTGTTTTTT
CASSYDRPNTGELFF
>TRBJ1-1|few|NA|TRBV30
TGTGCCTGGAGTGTAACACGGAGGAGCACTGAAGCTTTCTTT
CAWSVTRRSTEAFF
>TRBJ1-1|NA|NA|TRBV10-1
TGCGCCAGCAGTGCGGGGATATCGAACACTGAAGCTTTCTTT
CASSAGISNTEAFF
>TRBJ2-4|NA|TRBD1|TRBV28
TGTGCCAGCAGGGCCTCGGGACAGGGGGCGGACATTCAGTACTTC
CASRASGQGADIQYF
>TRBJ1-3|NA|NA|TRBV6-1
TGTGCCAGCAGTGAAACTGGGGTTCTAGGTGGAAACACCATATATTTT
CASSETGVLGGNTIYF
>TRBJ2-1|once|TRBD2|TRBV7-6
TGTGCCAGCAGCTCTCTAGCGGGGGGGCCGGGTGAGCAGTTCTTC
CASSSLAGGPGEQFF
>TRBJ2-7|few|TRBD1|TRBV7-2
TGTGCCAGCAGCCCGGACAGGGCCGTCGGGCAGTACTTC
CASSPDRAVGQYF
>TRBJ2-3|NA|NA|TRBV2
TGTGCCAGCGGCCCTAGGGGGACAGATACGCAGTATTTT
CASGPRGTDTQYF
>TRBJ2-2|once|NA|TRBV7-9
TGTGCCAGCAGCCCCGGACGGGCGGGCACCGGGGAGCTGTTTTTT
CASSPGRAGTGELFF
>TRBJ2-1|once|NA|TRBV5-8
TGTGCCAGCAGCTCCCGGACCGGCGGTGAGCAGTTCTTC
CASSSRTGGEQFF
>TRBJ1-4|NA|NA|TRBV7-2
TGTGCCAGCAGCTTAGGTCCAAGCGAAAAACTGTTTTTT
CASSLGPSEKLFF
>TRBJ2-2|NA|NA|TRBV4-3
TGCGCCAGCAGCCAATCGTGGGGGAACACCGGGGAGCTGTTTTTT
CASSQSWGNTGELFF
>TRBJ2-2|NA|NA|TRBV21-1
TGTGCCAGCAGCAACACTAGCGGGGGGGTTGACGGGGAGCTGTTTTTT
CASSNTSGGVDGELFF
>TRBJ1-5|NA|NA|TRBV11-1
TGTGCCAGCAGCGCGACAGGAGATAGCAATCAGCCCCAGCATTTT
CASSATGDSNQPQHF
>TRBJ2-3|NA|TRBD2|TRBV7-3
TGTGCCAGCAGCCCAGGGAGGGCAGATACGCAGTATTTT
CASSPGRADTQYF
>TRBJ1-6|NA|TRBD1|TRBV6-6
TGTGCCAGCAGTTACAGACCACAGGGGGCTAATTCACCCCTCCACTTT
CASSYRPQGANSPLHF
>TRBJ1-1|NA|NA|TRBV4-3
TGCGCCAGCAGCCAAGATCTGGTTGCCCGATTACGGCACACTGAAGCTTTCTTT
CASSQDLVARLRHTEAFF
>TRBJ1-4|NA|NA|TRBV18
TGTGCCAGCTCATACGACAGCCCCGTTGAAAAACTGTTTTTT
CASSYDSPVEKLFF
>TRBJ2-1|NA|NA|TRBV14
TGTGCCAGCAGTCCGGCCGGGGGATCCTACAATGAGCAGTTCTTC
CASSPAGGSYNEQFF